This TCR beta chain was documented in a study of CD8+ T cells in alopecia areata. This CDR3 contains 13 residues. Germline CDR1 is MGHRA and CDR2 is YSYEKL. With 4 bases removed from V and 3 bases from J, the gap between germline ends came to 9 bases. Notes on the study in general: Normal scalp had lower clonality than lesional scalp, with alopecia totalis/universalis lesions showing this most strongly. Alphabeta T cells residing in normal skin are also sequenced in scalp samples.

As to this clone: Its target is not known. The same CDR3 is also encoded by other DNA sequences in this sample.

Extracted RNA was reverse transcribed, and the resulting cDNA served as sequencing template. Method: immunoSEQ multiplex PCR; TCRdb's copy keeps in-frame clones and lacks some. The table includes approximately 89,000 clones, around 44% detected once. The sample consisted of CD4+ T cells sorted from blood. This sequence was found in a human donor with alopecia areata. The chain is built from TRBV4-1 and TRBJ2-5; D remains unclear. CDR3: CASSRWQKETQYF. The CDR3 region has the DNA TGCGCCAGCAGCCGGTGGCAGAAAGAGACCCAGTACTTC.